Below are 5 T cell receptor beta chains sequenced from a single sample in a study of Graves' ophthalmopathy and Graves' hyperthyroidism. The study amplified TCR beta CDR3 regions using RNA transcripts. Second-round multiplex PCR followed a first-round RT-PCR using HTBI primers. In TCRdb, the multiplex PCR reads were re-called with MiXCR into one record per CDR3 protein. The sample lists roughly 350,000 distinct CDR3 sequences, approximately 18% occurring once. The specimen was peripheral blood. The receptors stem from an adult woman with stable Graves' hyperthyroidism.

The gene calls are TRBV25-1 and TRBJ2-5; 11 positions match TRBD2. The germline CDR1 and CDR2 sequences are MGHDK and SYGVNS. The V segment lost 4 bases and the J segment 5 bases; nucleotides outside the gene matches: 12. The CDR3 is 17 amino acids. CDR3 loop: CASSGPELAGVLETQYF. CDR3 sequence (DNA): TGTGCCAGCAGTGGCCCAGAACTAGCGGGAGTTTTGGAGACCCAGTACTTC.

This clonotype was observed at least ten times. V and J are TRBV5-1 and TRBJ1-1; D possibly corresponds to TRBD1 (6 bases). The CDR3 spans 13 residues. Trimming stripped 1 base from V and 6 bases from J, with 10 bases between. Looked up from germline, CDR1 is SGHRS and CDR2 is YFSETQ. CDR3: CASSLIQGSEAFF. In nucleotides, the CDR3 is TGCGCCAGCAGCTTGATACAGGGCTCTGAAGCTTTCTTT.

The gene calls are TRBV19 and TRBJ2-2; D call uncertain. From germline, CDR1 is LNHDA and CDR2 SQIVND (reference sequence). The V end was cut by 2 bases, the J end by 0 bases, with 4 bases between. The length of the CDR3 is 14 residues. CDR3 sequence: CASSISPNTGELFF. In DNA, the CDR3 is TGTGCCAGTAGTATAAGTCCGAACACCGGGGAGCTGTTTTTT. Full variable domain (missing parts from reference TRBV19 and TRBJ2-2): DGGITQSPKYLFRKEGQNVTLSCEQNLNHDAMYWYRQDPGQGLRLIYYSQIVNDFQKGDIAEGYSVSREKKESFPLTVTSAQKNPTAFYLCASSISPNTGELFFGEGSRLTVL.

This clonotype has ten or more counts. J is TRBJ2-7 and V is TRBV4-1; no firm D call. The CDR3 covers 14 residues. V lost 4 bases to trimming and J lost 1 base, with 11 bases between them. The germline V gene has CDR1 MGHRA and CDR2 YSYEKL. CDR3 nucleotides: TGCGCCAGCAGCCGCAACCTGGTGTCCTACGAGCAGTACTTC. Its protein is CASSRNLVSYEQYF.

This clonotype was seen repeatedly, ten times or more. The chain recombines TRBV7-2 with TRBJ1-1; TRBD1 aligns across 9 bases. The V gene's germline CDR1 is SGHTA and CDR2 FQGNSA. V lost 4 bases and J lost 0; bases outside the gene matches: 3. This CDR3 spans 15 amino acids. The CDR3 region is CASSSRTGVNTEAFF. In DNA form, the CDR3 reads TGTGCCAGCAGCTCGCGGACAGGGGTGAACACTGAAGCTTTCTTT.